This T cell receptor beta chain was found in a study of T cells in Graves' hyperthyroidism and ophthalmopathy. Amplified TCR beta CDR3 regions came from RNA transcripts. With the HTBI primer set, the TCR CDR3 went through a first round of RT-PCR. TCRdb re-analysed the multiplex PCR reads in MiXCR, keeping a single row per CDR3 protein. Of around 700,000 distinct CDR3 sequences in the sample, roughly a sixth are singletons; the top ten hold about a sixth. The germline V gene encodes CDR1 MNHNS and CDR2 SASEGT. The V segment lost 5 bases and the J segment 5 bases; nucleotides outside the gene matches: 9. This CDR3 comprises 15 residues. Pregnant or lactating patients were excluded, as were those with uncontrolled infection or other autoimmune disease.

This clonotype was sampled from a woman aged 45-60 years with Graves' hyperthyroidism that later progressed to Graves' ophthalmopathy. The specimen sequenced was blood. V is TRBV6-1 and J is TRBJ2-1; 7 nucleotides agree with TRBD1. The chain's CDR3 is CASSWDSHRNNEQFF. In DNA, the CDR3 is TGTGCCAGCAGTTGGGACAGCCACCGGAACAATGAGCAGTTCTTC.